The entry below describes one T cell receptor (beta chain). Its specificity is not known. This CDR3 is also generated by other DNA sequences in the sample. This sample was included in a study of shared clonotypes between healthy human individuals. Points from the study as a whole: The authors sampled blood alone, and tissue repertoires likely differ. Sequencing depth was expected to influence donor clonotype sharing.

Naive CD45RA+ and memory CD45RA-negative subsets were split from CD4+ cells. Assay used: immunoSEQ multiplex PCR; TCRdb lists only in-frame clones, some missing. The sample consists of roughly 2 million clones, under 97% of them appearing once. The V end was cut by 6 bases, the J end by 2 bases, with 13 bases between. The CDR3 is 14 amino acids. Germline lookup yields CDR1 SNHLY and CDR2 FYNNEI. This sequence was found in a young man in good health. The gene calls are TRBV2 and TRBJ1-1; maybe TRBD1 (6 bases). Sequencing was performed on naive CD4+ T cells sorted from blood. Stated subset: CD45RA+ positively selected. The CDR3 DNA reads as TGTGCCAGCAGCGCACAGGGATTTAACACTGAAGCTTTCTTT. Protein sequence: CASSAQGFNTEAFF. Supplemented by reference TRBV2 and TRBJ1-1, the full variable domain reads EPEVTQTPSHQVTQMGQEVILRCVPISNHLYFYWYRQILGQKVEFLVSFYNNEISEKSEIFDDQFSVERPDGSNFTLKIRSTKLEDSAMYFCASSAQGFNTEAFFGQGTRLTVV.